This passage covers 27 T cell receptor beta chains from one sample sequenced in a study of T cells after yellow fever vaccination. TCRdb recomputed calls from the 5' RACE reads with MiXCR, one row per CDR3 protein. This table has roughly 50,000 distinct CDR3 sequences, roughly 7.4% appearing once. The sequencing here drew on CD8+ T cells sorted from PBMCs, taken around 16 days after the first yellow fever vaccination. The receptor set was obtained from a man aged 18 to 30 who received the YFV17D yellow fever vaccine.

This clonotype was seen ten or more times. This rearrangement joins TRBV2 to TRBJ2-5, with D possibly being TRBD1 (6 bases). The CDR3 extends over 13 amino acids. V lost 6 bases, J lost 5 bases, and 13 bases lay in between. Germline CDR1 is SNHLY and CDR2 is FYNNEI. CDR3 bases: TGTGCCAGCAGGGGGGCAGGGATCGAGACCCAGTACTTC. Its protein is CASRGAGIETQYF.

Many counts were recorded for this clonotype. The V and J genes are TRBV12-5 and TRBJ2-1; D ambiguous. V gave up 4 bases and J gave up 0 bases, with 4 bases separating them. Germline CDR1 is LGHNT and CDR2 is FRNRAP. The CDR3 totals 13 residues. CDR3 sequence reads: CASGYSSYNEQFF. The DNA for the CDR3 is TGTGCTAGTGGTTACAGCTCCTACAATGAGCAGTTCTTC.

This clonotype was counted at least ten times. The DNA is omitted, as the CDR3 cannot be located on it reliably, and the CDR3 follows TCRdb's listing. The chain is built from TRBV2 and TRBJ1-6; the table gives TRBD1 as D, unverified against the DNA. Termini included, the CDR3 measures 14 amino acids. Germline V lookup: CDR1 SNHLY, CDR2 FYNNEI. CDR3: CASILDIYNSPLHF.

With regard to this clonotype: Being one base from a much bigger clone, this may be a read error. The CDR3 here is CASSTGTEYQEPQYF. The CDR3 nucleotides are TGCGCCAGCAGCACCGGGACAGAGTACCAAGAGCCCCAGTACTTC. The chain joins TRBV5-1 to TRBJ2-5, with 7 bases fitting TRBD1. Germline CDR1 is SGHRS and CDR2 is YFSETQ. The CDR3 is 15 amino acids.

This clonotype was seen many times. The chain employs TRBV7-3 and TRBJ2-7; D remains unclear. Looked up from germline, CDR1 is SGHTA and CDR2 is FQGTGA. The CDR3 is made up of 12 amino acids. V was cut by 5 bases and J by 6 bases, with 11 bases left in between. In nucleotides, the CDR3 is TGTGCCAGCAGCCAATTGAATTGCGAGCAGTACGTC. Its translation is CASSQLNCEQYV.

This clonotype was recorded many times. V and J are TRBV30 and TRBJ2-1, with 8 bases matching TRBD2. This CDR3 has 13 amino acids. Germline-derived CDR1 and CDR2 are GTSNPN and SVGIG (reference sequence). With 4 bases clipped from V and 4 bases from J, the junction kept 3 bases outside the gene matches. CDR3 DNA sequence: TGTGCCTGGACAGCGGGGGAGTACAATGAGCAGTTCTTC. Its protein is CAWTAGEYNEQFF.

This clonotype was picked up many times. V and J are TRBV7-9 and TRBJ1-2; no firm D call. Trimming stripped 8 bases from V and 8 bases from J, with 30 bases between. The CDR3 has 17 amino acids. CDR1 is SEHNR and CDR2 is FQNEAQ in the germline V gene (reference sequence). CDR3 in amino acids: CASPNGGDNALSTGYTF. DNA for the CDR3: TGTGCCAGCCCAAATGGAGGCGACAATGCTCTTTCGACGGGCTACACCTTC.

This clonotype has ten or more counts. This chain joins TRBV7-3 and TRBJ2-2; 8 nucleotides align to TRBD1. The CDR3 is 15 amino acids. With V trimmed by 4 bases and J by 6 bases, 7 bases remained unmatched. The germline V gene has CDR1 SGHTA and CDR2 FQGTGA. The chain's CDR3 is CASSSYGQGAGELFF. The CDR3 DNA reads as TGTGCCAGCAGCTCCTACGGACAGGGAGCCGGGGAGCTGTTTTTT.

The sample holds many counts of this clonotype. This rearrangement joins TRBV29-1 to TRBJ1-2; weak D call: TRBD1 (6 bases). Trimming removed 1 base at V and 3 bases at J, with 12 bases between. Germline lookup yields CDR1 SQVTM and CDR2 ANQGSEA. CDR3 length equals 14 residues. The CDR3 here is CSVEAAGDYYGYTF. CDR3 DNA sequence: TGCAGCGTTGAAGCGGCAGGGGATTACTATGGCTACACCTTC. The variable domain in full, with the rest retrieved from reference TRBV29-1 and TRBJ1-2, is SAVISQKPSRDICQRGTSLTIQCQVDSQVTMMFWYRQQPGQSLTLIATANQGSEATYESGFVIDKFPISRPNLTFSTLTVSNMSPEDSSIYLCSVEAAGDYYGYTFGSGTRLTVV.

This clonotype was seen repeatedly, ten times or more. The gene calls are TRBV7-9 and TRBJ1-6, with D possibly TRBD1 on 5 matching bases. Germline-derived CDR1 and CDR2 are SEHNR and FQNEAQ (reference sequence). V was cut by 0 bases and J by 7 bases, with 16 bases left in between. The CDR3 sequence is 17 residues long. CDR3 sequence: CASSLALIGAKNSPLHF. CDR3 nucleotide sequence: TGTGCCAGCAGCTTAGCGCTTATAGGGGCAAAAAATTCACCCCTCCACTTT.

This clonotype was detected only a few times. The chain recombines TRBV6-2 or TRBV6-3 with TRBJ1-5; D gene ambiguous. CDR3 length: 13 amino acids. Deletions cut 4 bases from V and 1 base from J, with 5 bases between. In germline, CDR1 is MNHEY, CDR2 SVGEGT. The CDR3 here is CASSLPSNQPQHF. The CDR3 nucleotides read TGTGCCAGCAGTTTGCCGAGCAATCAGCCCCAGCATTTT.

This sequence joins TRBV5-4 and TRBJ2-1; the match to TRBD2 covers 7 bases. Germline-derived CDR1 and CDR2 are SGHNT and YYREEE (reference sequence). The CDR3 spans 15 residues. V gave up 5 bases and J gave up 14 bases; unmatched junction bases: 19. The CDR3: CASSSVGDYPPRKFF. The CDR3 bases are TGTGCCAGCAGTTCCGTGGGGGACTACCCTCCGAGGAAGTTCTTC.

The V and J genes are TRBV12-3 or TRBV12-4 and TRBJ1-5, with D tentatively TRBD1 (5 bases). This CDR3 is built from 12 residues. V lost 6 bases to trimming and J lost 10 bases, with 13 bases between them. The CDR3 region has the DNA TGTGCCAGCAGCCCCGCGGGGGAACCCCAGCATTTT. Translated: CASSPAGEPQHF.

The chain joins TRBV29-1 to TRBJ2-1; 10 bases are a match to TRBD2. The germline CDR1 and CDR2 sequences are SQVTM and ANQGSEA. With V trimmed by 2 bases and J by 8 bases, 0 bases remained unmatched. This CDR3 comprises 12 residues. The CDR3 nucleotides read TGCAGCGTTGAACTAGCGGGGGATGAGCAGTTCTTC. Translated, it gives CSVELAGDEQFF.

This clonotype was detected only once. Just one base apart from a much larger clone, this may be a read error. The V and J genes are TRBV11-2 and TRBJ2-1; D remains unclear. This CDR3 has 13 amino acids. The germline V gene has CDR1 SGHAT and CDR2 FQNNGV. The germline V and J ends were trimmed by 0 bases and 7 bases, with 7 bases remaining between them. DNA of the CDR3: TGTGCCAGCAGCTTAGAGATTGAGAATGAGCAGTTCTTC. Translating gives CASSLEIENEQFF.

This clonotype was observed a single time. A read error may explain this, as a much larger clone is one base away. The J gene is TRBJ2-5, the V gene TRBV5-1; either TRBD1 or TRBD2 may fit D (7 bases each). The germline V gene encodes CDR1 SGHRS and CDR2 YFSETQ. This CDR3 is 14 amino acids long. CDR3 sequence (DNA): TGCTCCAGCAGCTTGGGAGGGGGCGCGGAGACCCAGTACTTC. Protein sequence: CSSSLGGGAETQYF.

This clonotype has only a few counts. The CDR3 loop reads CASSLGSSGYTF. CDR3 nucleotides: TGCGCCAGCAGCTTAGGGTCCTCGGGCTACACCTTC. The gene calls are TRBV5-1 and TRBJ1-2; no clear D. The germline V gene has CDR1 SGHRS and CDR2 YFSETQ. The CDR3 length is 12 residues. The ends were cut back, 2 bases at V and 8 bases at J, with 10 bases in the middle.

Ten or more counts support this clonotype. The chain has TRBV6-4 and TRBJ2-1, with D possibly being TRBD1 (5 bases). Germline-derived CDR1 and CDR2 are MRHNA and SNTAGT. The CDR3 loop spans 16 amino acids. Trimming took off 0 bases at V and 9 bases at J, with 18 bases between the two ends. CDR3 residues: CASSDSWQGGRSEQFF. The CDR3 coding sequence is TGTGCCAGCAGTGACTCTTGGCAGGGTGGGCGAAGTGAGCAGTTCTTC.

This chain connects TRBV10-3 to TRBJ2-7; possibly TRBD1 for D (8 bases). CDR1 is ENHRY, CDR2 SYGVKD, per germline. The CDR3 has 14 residues. V dropped 3 bases and J dropped 5 bases, with 14 bases sitting between them. In nucleotides, the CDR3 is TGTGCCATCAGTGATAGACAGGGGAGGGACGAGCAGTACTTC. It encodes CAISDRQGRDEQYF.

The chain employs TRBV12-2 and TRBJ1-4; the DNA was not used to check the table's D call, TRBD1. TRBV12-2 is a documented pseudogene. CDR3 length: 15 amino acids. CDR3 region: CASRPRRRGNEKLFF. CDR3 DNA: TGTGCAAGTCGCCCACGAAGGAGGGGGAATGAAAAACTGTTTTTT.

In its sample, this clonotype was seen many times. The chain carries TRBV4-3 and TRBJ1-5; maybe TRBD1 (6 bases). V lost 4 bases to trimming and J lost 5 bases, with 15 bases between them. The CDR3 is 15 amino acids. Germline CDR1 reads LGHNA; CDR2 reads YSLEER. The CDR3 bases are TGCGCCAGCAGCCCCATTTACAGGGCAGATCAGCCCCAGCATTTT. It specifies CASSPIYRADQPQHF.

About this clonotype itself: Compared with germline, one end of the junction differs, possibly owing to a read error. The rearrangement uses TRBV20-1 and TRBJ2-3; TRBD2 matches 9 bases. CDR1 and CDR2 (germline): DFQATT, SNEGSKA (reference sequence). This CDR3 region has 15 residues. CDR3 amino acids: CSAPNSGSPYNEQFF. CDR3 DNA: TGCAGTGCCCCAAATAGCGGGAGCCCCTACAATGAGCAGTTCTTT.

This clonotype was detected many times. The chain has TRBV29-1 and TRBJ2-5; 7 bases agree with TRBD1. The junction had 9 bases not matched to a gene; V was cut back by 1 base and J by 4 bases. Germline values: CDR1 SQVTM, CDR2 ANQGSEA. The CDR3 has 15 residues. DNA for the CDR3: TGCAGCGTTGAAGGGAGACAGGGCGTTAGAGAGACCCAGTACTTC. As protein: CSVEGRQGVRETQYF.

This clonotype came up many times. The rearrangement joins TRBV7-9 to TRBJ2-5; TRBD1 matches at 9 bases. The CDR3 has 14 residues. Germline CDR1 is SEHNR and CDR2 is FQNEAQ (reference sequence). With V trimmed by 4 bases and J by 1 base, 1 base remained unmatched. This chain's CDR3 is CASSSGQGQETQYF. CDR3 nucleotides: TGTGCCAGCAGCTCGGGACAGGGCCAAGAGACCCAGTACTTC.

The chain carries TRBV7-9 and TRBJ2-1; maybe TRBD2 (5 bases). Germline V gives CDR1 SEHNR, CDR2 FQNEAQ (reference sequence). Trimming stripped 5 bases from V and 7 bases from J, with 24 bases between. The CDR3 consists of 17 residues. CDR3 nucleotides: TGTGCCAGCAGCCCTTCGACCGGCCTCCGGGGTAAGAATGAGCAGTTCTTC. Translated, it gives CASSPSTGLRGKNEQFF.

This clonotype was seen a single time. Since a much larger clone is just one base distant, this may be a read error. The chain is built from TRBV12-5 and TRBJ2-1; D remains ambiguous. The CDR3 is 14 residues long. Germline loops: CDR1 LGHNT, CDR2 FRNRAP. The CDR3, as DNA: TGTGCTAGTGGTTTGGGACCAACCTACAATAAGCAGTTCTTC. This translates into CASGLGPTYNKQFF.

The sample holds many counts of this clonotype. The chain is built from TRBV12-3 or TRBV12-4 and TRBJ2-3; D ambiguous. The CDR3 has 13 amino acids. V was cut by 5 bases and J by 4 bases, with 10 bases left in between. This CDR3 reads CASSTPGADTQYF. In nucleotides, the CDR3 is TGTGCCAGCAGTACCCCTGGGGCAGATACGCAGTATTTT.